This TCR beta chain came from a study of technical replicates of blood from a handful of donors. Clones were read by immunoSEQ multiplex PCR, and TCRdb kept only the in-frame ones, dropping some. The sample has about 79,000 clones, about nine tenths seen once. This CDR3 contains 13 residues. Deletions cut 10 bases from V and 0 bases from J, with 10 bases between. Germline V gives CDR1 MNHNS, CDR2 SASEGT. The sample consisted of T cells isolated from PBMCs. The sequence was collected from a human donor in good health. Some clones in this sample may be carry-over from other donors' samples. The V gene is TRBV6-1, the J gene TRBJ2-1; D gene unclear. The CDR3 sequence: CATLPRSYNEQFF. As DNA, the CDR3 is TGTGCCACCCTTCCTCGCTCCTACAATGAGCAGTTCTTC.